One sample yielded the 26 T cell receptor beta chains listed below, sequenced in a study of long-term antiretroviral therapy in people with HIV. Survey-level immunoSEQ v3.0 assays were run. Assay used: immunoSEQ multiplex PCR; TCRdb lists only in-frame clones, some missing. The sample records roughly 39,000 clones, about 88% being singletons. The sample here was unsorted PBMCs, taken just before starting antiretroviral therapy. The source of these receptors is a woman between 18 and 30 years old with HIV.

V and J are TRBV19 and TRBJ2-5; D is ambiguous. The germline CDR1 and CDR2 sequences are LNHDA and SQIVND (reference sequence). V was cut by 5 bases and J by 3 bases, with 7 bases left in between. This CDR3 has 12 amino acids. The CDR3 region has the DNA TGTGCCAGTAGTTACATAGAAGAGACCCAGTACTTC. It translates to CASSYIEETQYF. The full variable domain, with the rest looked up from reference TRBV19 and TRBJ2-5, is DGGITQSPKYLFRKEGQNVTLSCEQNLNHDAMYWYRQDPGQGLRLIYYSQIVNDFQKGDIAEGYSVSREKKESFPLTVTSAQKNPTAFYLCASSYIEETQYFGPGTRLLVL.

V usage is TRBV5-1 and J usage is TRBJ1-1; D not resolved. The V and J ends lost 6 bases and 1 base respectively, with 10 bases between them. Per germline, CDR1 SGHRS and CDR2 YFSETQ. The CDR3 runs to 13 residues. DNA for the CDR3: TGCGCCAGCACCCTCACTACGAACACTGAAGCTTTCTTT. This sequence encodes CASTLTTNTEAFF. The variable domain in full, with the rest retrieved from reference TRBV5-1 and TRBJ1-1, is KAGVTQTPRYLIKTRGQQVTLSCSPISGHRSVSWYQQTPGQGLQFLFEYFSETQRNKGNFPGRFSGRQFSNSRSEMNVSTLELGDSALYLCASTLTTNTEAFFGQGTRLTVV.

The CDR3 is CASSKTRQGYEQYF. The DNA of the CDR3 is TGTGCCAGTAGTAAAACTAGACAGGGCTACGAGCAGTACTTC. This chain links TRBV19 with TRBJ2-7, with 7 positions matching TRBD1. The CDR3 extends over 14 amino acids. CDR1 and CDR2 (germline): LNHDA, SQIVND (reference sequence). V was pared by 4 bases and J by 3 bases, with 6 bases of the junction left unmatched.

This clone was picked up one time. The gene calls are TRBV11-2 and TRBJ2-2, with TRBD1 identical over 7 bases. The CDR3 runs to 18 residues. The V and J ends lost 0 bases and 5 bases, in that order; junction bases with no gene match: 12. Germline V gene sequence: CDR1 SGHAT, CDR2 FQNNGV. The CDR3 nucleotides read TGTGCCAGCAGCTTAGATCCTGACAGGGACAGCCATACCGGGGAGCTGTTTTTT. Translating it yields CASSLDPDRDSHTGELFF.

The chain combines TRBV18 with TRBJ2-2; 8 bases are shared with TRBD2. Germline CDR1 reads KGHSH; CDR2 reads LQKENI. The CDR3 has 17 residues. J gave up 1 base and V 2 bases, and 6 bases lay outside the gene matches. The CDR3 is CASSPNSGSLNTGELFF. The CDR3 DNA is TGTGCCAGCTCACCAAACAGCGGGAGCCTGAACACCGGGGAGCTGTTTTTT.

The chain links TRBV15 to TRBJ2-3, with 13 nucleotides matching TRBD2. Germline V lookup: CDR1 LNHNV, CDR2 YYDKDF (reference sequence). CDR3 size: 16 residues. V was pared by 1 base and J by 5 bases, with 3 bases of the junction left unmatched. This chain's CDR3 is CATSRAGLAGVDTQYF. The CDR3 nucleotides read TGTGCCACCAGCAGAGCTGGACTAGCGGGAGTAGATACGCAGTATTTT.

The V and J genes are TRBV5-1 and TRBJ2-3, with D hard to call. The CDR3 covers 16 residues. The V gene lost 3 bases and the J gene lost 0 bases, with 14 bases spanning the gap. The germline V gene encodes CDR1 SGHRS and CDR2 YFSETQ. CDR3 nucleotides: TGCGCCAGCAGCTCACTATACTTTACTAGCACAGATACGCAGTATTTT. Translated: CASSSLYFTSTDTQYF.

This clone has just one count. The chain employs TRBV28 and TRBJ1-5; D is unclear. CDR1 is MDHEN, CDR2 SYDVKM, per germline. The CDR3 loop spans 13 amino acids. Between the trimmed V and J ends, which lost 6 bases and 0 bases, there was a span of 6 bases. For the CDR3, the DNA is TGTGCCAGCAGGGTTTATAGCAATCAGCCCCAGCATTTT. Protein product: CASRVYSNQPQHF. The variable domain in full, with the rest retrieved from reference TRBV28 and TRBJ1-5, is DVKVTQSSRYLVKRTGEKVFLECVQDMDHENMFWYRQDPGLGLRLIYFSYDVKMKEKGDIPEGYSVSREKKERFSLILESASTNQTSMYLCASRVYSNQPQHFGDGTRLSIL.

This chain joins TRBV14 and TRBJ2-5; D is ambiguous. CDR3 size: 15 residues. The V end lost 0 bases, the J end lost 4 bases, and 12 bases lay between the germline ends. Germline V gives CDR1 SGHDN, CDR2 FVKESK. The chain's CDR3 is CASSQDLGQSETQYF. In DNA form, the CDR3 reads TGTGCCAGCAGCCAAGATCTTGGGCAGTCAGAGACCCAGTACTTC.

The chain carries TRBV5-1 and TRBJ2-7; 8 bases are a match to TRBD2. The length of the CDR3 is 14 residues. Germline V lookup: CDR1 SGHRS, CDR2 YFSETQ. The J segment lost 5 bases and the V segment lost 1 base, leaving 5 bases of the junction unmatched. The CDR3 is CASSLSVAGNEQYF. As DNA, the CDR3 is TGCGCCAGCAGCTTGTCCGTAGCGGGGAACGAGCAGTACTTC.

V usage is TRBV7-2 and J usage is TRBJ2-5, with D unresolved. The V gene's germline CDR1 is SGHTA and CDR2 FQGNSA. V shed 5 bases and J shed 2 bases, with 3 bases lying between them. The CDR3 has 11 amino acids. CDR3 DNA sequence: TGTGCCAGCAGCCAGCAAGAGACCCAGTACTTC. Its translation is CASSQQETQYF. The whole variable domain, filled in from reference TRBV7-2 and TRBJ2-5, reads GAGVSQSPSNKVTEKGKDVELRCDPISGHTALYWYRQSLGQGLEFLIYFQGNSAPDKSGLPSDRFSAERTGGSVSTLTIQRTQQEDSAVYLCASSQQETQYFGPGTRLLVL.

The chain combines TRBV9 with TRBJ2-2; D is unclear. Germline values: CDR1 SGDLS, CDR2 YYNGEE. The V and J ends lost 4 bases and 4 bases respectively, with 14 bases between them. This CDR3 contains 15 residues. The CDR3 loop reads CASSLASELTGELFF. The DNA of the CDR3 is TGTGCCAGCAGCCTCGCCAGTGAACTCACCGGGGAGCTGTTTTTT.

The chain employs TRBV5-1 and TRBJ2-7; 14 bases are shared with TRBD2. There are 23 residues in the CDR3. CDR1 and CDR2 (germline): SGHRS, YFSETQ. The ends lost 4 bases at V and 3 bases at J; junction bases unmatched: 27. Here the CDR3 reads CASSHQRGTGYPGTSGSVYEQYF. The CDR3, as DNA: TGCGCCAGCAGCCACCAAAGGGGGACAGGTTATCCCGGGACTAGCGGGAGTGTCTACGAGCAGTACTTC.

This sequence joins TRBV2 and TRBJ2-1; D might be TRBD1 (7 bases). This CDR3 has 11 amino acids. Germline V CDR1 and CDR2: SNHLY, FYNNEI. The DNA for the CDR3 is TGTGCTTTCAGGGGGGACGGTGAGCAGTTCTTC. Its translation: CAFRGDGEQFF.

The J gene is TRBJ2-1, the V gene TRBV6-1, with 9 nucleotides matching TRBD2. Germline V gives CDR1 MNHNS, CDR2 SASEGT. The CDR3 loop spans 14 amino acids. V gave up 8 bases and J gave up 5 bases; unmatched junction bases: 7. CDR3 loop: CASLGGRAHNEQFF. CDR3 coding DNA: TGTGCCAGCTTGGGCGGGAGGGCCCACAATGAGCAGTTCTTC.

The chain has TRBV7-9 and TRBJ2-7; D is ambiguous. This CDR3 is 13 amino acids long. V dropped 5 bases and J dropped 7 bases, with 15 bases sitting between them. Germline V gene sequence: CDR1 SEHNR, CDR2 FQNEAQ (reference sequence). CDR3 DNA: TGTGCCAGCAGCCCCAAACATATTCGGGAGCAGTACTTC. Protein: CASSPKHIREQYF.

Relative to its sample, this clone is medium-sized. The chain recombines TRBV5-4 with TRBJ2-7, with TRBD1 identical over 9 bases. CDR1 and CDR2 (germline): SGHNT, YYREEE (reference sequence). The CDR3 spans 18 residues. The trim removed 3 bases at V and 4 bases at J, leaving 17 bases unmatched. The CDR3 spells CASSSPYSGTGILYEQYF. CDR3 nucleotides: TGTGCCAGCAGCTCGCCTTACTCCGGGACAGGGATTCTATACGAGCAGTACTTC.

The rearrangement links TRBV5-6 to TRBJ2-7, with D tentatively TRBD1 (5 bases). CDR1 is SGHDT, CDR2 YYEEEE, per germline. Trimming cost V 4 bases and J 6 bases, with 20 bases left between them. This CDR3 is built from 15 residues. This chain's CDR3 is CASSPQLGQSSEQYF. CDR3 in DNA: TGTGCCAGCAGCCCCCAGTTAGGACAATCGTCCGAGCAGTACTTC. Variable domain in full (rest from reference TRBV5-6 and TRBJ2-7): DAGVTQSPTHLIKTRGQQVTLRCSPKSGHDTVSWYQQALGQGPQFIFQYYEEEERQRGNFPDRFSGHQFPNYSSELNVNALLLGDSALYLCASSPQLGQSSEQYFGPGTRLTVT.

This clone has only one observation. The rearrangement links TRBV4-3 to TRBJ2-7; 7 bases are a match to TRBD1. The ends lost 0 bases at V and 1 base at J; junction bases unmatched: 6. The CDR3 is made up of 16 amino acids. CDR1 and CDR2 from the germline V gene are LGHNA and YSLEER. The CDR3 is CASSQEPHRGSYEQYF. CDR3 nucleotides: TGCGCCAGCAGCCAAGAGCCCCACAGGGGATCCTACGAGCAGTACTTC.

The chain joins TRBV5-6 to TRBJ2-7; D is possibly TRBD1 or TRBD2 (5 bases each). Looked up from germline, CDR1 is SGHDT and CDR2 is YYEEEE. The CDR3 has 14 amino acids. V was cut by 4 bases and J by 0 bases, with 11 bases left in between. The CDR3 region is CASSPTADSYEQYF. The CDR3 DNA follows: TGTGCCAGCAGCCCGACAGCGGACTCCTACGAGCAGTACTTC.

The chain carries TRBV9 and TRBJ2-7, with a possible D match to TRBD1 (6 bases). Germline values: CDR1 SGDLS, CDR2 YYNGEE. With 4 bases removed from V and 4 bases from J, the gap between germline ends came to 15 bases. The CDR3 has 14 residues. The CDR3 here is CASSPADRTYEQYF. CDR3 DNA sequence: TGTGCCAGCAGCCCCGCGGACAGAACTTACGAGCAGTACTTC.

The CDR3, as DNA: TGTGCCAGCAGCCGAATGTTGGGGGCCAACGTCCTGACTTTC. Translated, it gives CASSRMLGANVLTF. This chain uses TRBV7-2 with TRBJ2-6; no clear D gene. Germline assignment: CDR1 SGHTA and CDR2 FQGNSA. Trimming removed 5 bases at V and 4 bases at J, with 9 bases between. The length of the CDR3 is 14 residues.

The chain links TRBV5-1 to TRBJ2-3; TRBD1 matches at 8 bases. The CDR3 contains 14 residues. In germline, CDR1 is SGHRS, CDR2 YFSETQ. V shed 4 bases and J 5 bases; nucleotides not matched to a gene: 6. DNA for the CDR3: TGCGCCAGCAGCCCAACGGGACAGGTAGATACGCAGTATTTT. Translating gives CASSPTGQVDTQYF.

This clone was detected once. The CDR3 reads CASSPRSNQPQHF. CDR3 bases: TGTGCCAGCAGTCCTCGCAGCAATCAGCCCCAGCATTTT. J is TRBJ1-5 and V is TRBV6-5; D remains unclear. V was shortened by 5 bases and J by 1 base, with 6 bases between the two germline ends. CDR3 length: 13 amino acids. CDR1 MNHEY and CDR2 SVGAGI come from the germline V gene.

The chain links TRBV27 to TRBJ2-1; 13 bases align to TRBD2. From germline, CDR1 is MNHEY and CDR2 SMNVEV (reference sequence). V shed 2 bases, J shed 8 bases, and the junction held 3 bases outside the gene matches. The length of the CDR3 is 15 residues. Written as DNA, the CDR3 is TGTGCCAGCAGTTTAAGGACTAGCGGGAGCGATGAGCAGTTCTTC. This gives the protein CASSLRTSGSDEQFF.

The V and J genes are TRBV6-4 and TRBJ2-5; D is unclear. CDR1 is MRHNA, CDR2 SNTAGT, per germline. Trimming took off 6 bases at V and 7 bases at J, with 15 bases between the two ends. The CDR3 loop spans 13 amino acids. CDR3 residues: CASSEASAGTQYF. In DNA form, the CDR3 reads TGTGCCAGCAGCGAAGCAAGCGCAGGGACCCAGTACTTC.